The rows below give T cell receptor beta chains drawn from one sample of a study of blood T cell repertoires in COVID-19. The repertoire was sequenced with immunoSEQ multiplex PCR; TCRdb's copy has only in-frame clones and lacks some. The sample contains about 40,000 clones, about 85% of which appear only once. Source material: peripheral blood. The source is a man in his 60s with acute or convalescent COVID-19. The CDR3 runs from the conserved cysteine through the conserved F or W. D genes are given only for firm matches. Clone size is stated in some rows and not others, as once, few, many or a class when expanded.

>TRBJ1-1|.|few|TRBV30
CAWSWRDRNTEAFF
TGTGCCTGGAGTTGGCGCGACAGGAACACTGAAGCTTTCTTT
>TRBJ2-2|TRBD1|.|TRBV19
CASRRQGDTGELFF
TGTGCCAGCAGAAGACAGGGCGACACCGGGGAGCTGTTTTTT
>TRBJ1-1|.|.|TRBV18
CASLHGQLNTEAFF
TGTGCCAGCTTACACGGACAGTTGAACACTGAAGCTTTCTTT
>TRBJ1-1|TRBD1|.|TRBV5-1
CASSRDRMNTEAFF
TGCGCCAGCAGCAGGGACAGGATGAACACTGAAGCTTTCTTT
>TRBJ2-5|.|.|TRBV4-1
CASSQKAISASSETQYF
TGCGCCAGCAGCCAGAAGGCTATTTCTGCTAGCTCGGAGACCCAGTACTTC
>TRBJ2-7|.|.|TRBV28
CASSFLVLRELVVTYEQYF
TGTGCCAGCAGTTTCCTAGTCCTACGGGAGTTGGTTGTAACCTACGAGCAGTACTTC
>TRBJ2-7|.|.|TRBV7-8
CASSSITGGTGSGKQYF
TGTGCCAGCAGTTCCATAACCGGGGGTACAGGCTCGGGCAAGCAGTACTTC
>TRBJ1-5|TRBD1|.|TRBV2
CASRDRVSNQPQHF
TGTGCCAGCAGGGACAGGGTAAGCAATCAGCCCCAGCATTTT
>TRBJ1-2|.|.|TRBV28
CAGGSGTNYGYTF
TGTGCCGGAGGTAGTGGGACTAACTATGGCTACACCTTC
>TRBJ1-1|.|once|TRBV28
CASRSRGMNTEAFF
TGTGCCAGCAGAAGTAGAGGGATGAACACTGAAGCTTTCTTT
>TRBJ2-5|TRBD1|.|TRBV7-8
CASSPGPGQGASRETQYF
TGTGCCAGCAGCCCGGGTCCCGGCCAGGGGGCTTCGCGAGAGACCCAGTACTTC
>TRBJ1-2|.|once|TRBV6-2/TRBV6-3
CASSYRAYGYTF
TGTGCCAGCAGTTACCGAGCGTATGGCTACACCTTC
>TRBJ2-7|.|.|TRBV6-1
CASSGGRVPVPSSYEQYF
TGTGCCAGCAGTGGGGGCAGGGTACCCGTCCCGAGCTCCTACGAGCAGTACTTC
>TRBJ2-1|.|.|TRBV29-1
CSVAAVLNEQFF
TGCAGCGTTGCAGCGGTCCTCAATGAGCAGTTCTTC
>TRBJ1-6|TRBD1|.|TRBV18
CASSPQTGASYNSPLHF
TGTGCCAGCTCACCCCAGACAGGGGCCTCCTATAATTCACCCCTCCACTTT
>TRBJ2-2|TRBD1|large|TRBV28
CASSNRGTGELFF
TGTGCCAGCAGCAACAGGGGTACCGGGGAGCTGTTTTTT
>TRBJ1-4|TRBD1|.|TRBV7-2
CASRKTGATNEKLFF
TGTGCCAGCAGAAAAACAGGGGCAACTAATGAAAAACTGTTTTTT
>TRBJ2-1|.|.|TRBV5-1
CASSVLGGEQFF
TGCGCCAGCAGCGTCCTAGGGGGTGAGCAGTTCTTC
>TRBJ2-7|.|.|TRBV5-1
CASSPSPGSTYEQYF
TGCGCCAGCAGCCCCTCTCCTGGTTCCACTTACGAGCAGTACTTC
>TRBJ2-1|TRBD2|few|TRBV10-2
CASKLGSGSLFVRSYNEQFF
TGCGCCAGCAAATTGGGGAGCGGGAGTCTTTTTGTACGGTCCTACAATGAGCAGTTCTTC
>TRBJ1-1|TRBD1|once|TRBV20-1
CSAKTGAQAFF
TGCAGTGCCAAAACAGGGGCCCAGGCTTTCTTT
>TRBJ2-3|TRBD2|.|TRBV7-9
CASSFSGSTDTQYF
TGTGCCAGCAGCTTTAGCGGGAGCACAGATACGCAGTATTTT
>TRBJ2-5|.|.|TRBV28
CASSFTGPSFETQYF
TGTGCCAGCAGTTTCACAGGTCCTTCCTTTGAGACCCAGTACTTC
>TRBJ2-4|TRBD2|.|TRBV30
CAWRTLAGPGSIQYF
TGTGCCTGGAGAACTCTAGCGGGGCCAGGTAGCATTCAGTACTTC
>TRBJ1-1|TRBD1|.|TRBV9
CASSAQGAGTEAFF
TGTGCCAGCAGCGCACAGGGGGCAGGCACTGAAGCTTTCTTT
>TRBJ2-2|.|.|TRBV4-1
CASSQFRESGGELFF
TGCGCCAGCAGCCAATTTCGGGAGTCTGGCGGGGAGCTGTTTTTT
>TRBJ1-5|.|.|TRBV12-3/TRBV12-4
CASSPGGGQPQHF
TGTGCCAGCAGCCCGGGGGGAGGTCAGCCCCAGCATTTT